Presented here are 5 T cell receptor beta chains from one specimen sequenced in a study of Ad26.COV2.S vaccination and SARS-CoV-2 variants. Treatment meaning: about 20 received Ad26.COV2.S at low or high dose, single or two shots; 5 received placebo; per-sample allocation not given. The samples date from day 63 after the first vaccine or placebo injection. Here immunoSEQ multiplex PCR was the method, and the copy in TCRdb shows in-frame clones only, minus some. The repertoire holds a few hundred thousand clones, over 75% seen once, with 3.4% in the top ten. The sample in question was peripheral blood, obtained in a trial of Ad26.COV2.S vaccine versus placebo. The origin of the receptors is a person between 18 and 60 years old who received the Ad26.COV2.S COVID-19 vaccine or a placebo.

The V gene is TRBV6-6, the J gene TRBJ1-5, with D possibly TRBD1 on 5 matching bases. V was shortened by 5 bases and J by 5 bases, with 25 bases between the two germline ends. The CDR3 has 18 amino acids. Germline V gene sequence: CDR1 MNHNY, CDR2 SVGAGI (reference sequence). The CDR3 here is CASSPGEPYGGGYQPQHF. The CDR3 nucleotides read TGTGCCAGCAGTCCAGGAGAGCCATATGGGGGGGGTTATCAGCCCCAGCATTTT.

The chain carries TRBV3-1 (or the pseudogene TRBV3-2) and TRBJ1-2, with 7 bases lining up with TRBD1. Looked up from germline, CDR1 is LGHDT and CDR2 is YNNKEL (reference sequence). With 0 bases clipped from V and 6 bases from J, the junction kept 7 bases outside the gene matches. The CDR3 is 15 amino acids. The CDR3 bases are TGTGCCAGCAGCCAAGATCATAGGGGGCTGGATGGCTACACCTTC. The encoded protein is CASSQDHRGLDGYTF.

The gene calls are TRBV25-1 and TRBJ1-4; D gene uncertain. Trimming cost V 5 bases and J 3 bases, with 10 bases left between them. Germline assignment: CDR1 MGHDK and CDR2 SYGVNS. The CDR3 has 14 residues. The CDR3 protein is CASSSDGPNEKLFF. CDR3 bases: TGTGCCAGCAGTTCGGACGGCCCTAATGAAAAACTGTTTTTT.

J is TRBJ1-1 and V is TRBV19, with D hard to call. This CDR3 spans 12 amino acids. V was cut by 5 bases and J by 10 bases, with 14 bases left in between. CDR1 and CDR2 (germline): LNHDA, SQIVND (reference sequence). In DNA form, the CDR3 reads TGTGCCAGTAGTCCGGACTCGAAGTCAGCTTTCTTT. Translation gives CASSPDSKSAFF.

The chain joins TRBV4-2 to TRBJ1-4, with 8 bases aligning to TRBD1. J was trimmed by 7 bases and V by 4 bases; bases with no gene match: 8. The CDR3 loop spans 15 amino acids. The germline CDR1 and CDR2 sequences are LGHNA and YNFKEQ. The CDR3 region has the DNA TGTGCCAGCAGCCGCCTGGACAGGGAGGGTGAAAAACTGTTTTTT. Amino acid sequence: CASSRLDREGEKLFF.